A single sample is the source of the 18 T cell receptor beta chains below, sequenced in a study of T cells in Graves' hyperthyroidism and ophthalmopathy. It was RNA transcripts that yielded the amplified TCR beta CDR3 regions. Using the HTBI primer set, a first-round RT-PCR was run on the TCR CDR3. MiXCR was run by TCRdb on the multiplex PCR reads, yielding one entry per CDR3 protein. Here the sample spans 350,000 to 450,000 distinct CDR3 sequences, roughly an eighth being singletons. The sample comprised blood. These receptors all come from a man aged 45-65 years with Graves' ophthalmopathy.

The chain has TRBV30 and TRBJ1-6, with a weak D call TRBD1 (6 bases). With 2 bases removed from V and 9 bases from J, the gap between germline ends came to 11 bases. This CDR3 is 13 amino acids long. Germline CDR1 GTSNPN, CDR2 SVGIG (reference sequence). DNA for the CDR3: TGTGCCTGGAGTATAGGGGGGGGTTCACCCCTCCACTTT. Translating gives CAWSIGGGSPLHF.

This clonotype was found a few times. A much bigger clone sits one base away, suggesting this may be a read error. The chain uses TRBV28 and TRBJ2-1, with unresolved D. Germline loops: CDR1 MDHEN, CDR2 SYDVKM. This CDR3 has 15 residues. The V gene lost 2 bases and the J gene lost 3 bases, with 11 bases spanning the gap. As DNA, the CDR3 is TGTGCCAGCAGTTTAGGCGCAGATAACTACAATGAGCAGTTCTTC. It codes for CASSLGADNYNEQFF.

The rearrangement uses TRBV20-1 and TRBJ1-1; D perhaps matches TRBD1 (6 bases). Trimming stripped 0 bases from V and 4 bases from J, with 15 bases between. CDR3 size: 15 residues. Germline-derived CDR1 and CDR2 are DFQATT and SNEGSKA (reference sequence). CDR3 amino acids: CSARDRERGTTEAFF. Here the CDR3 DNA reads TGCAGTGCTAGAGATCGGGAGAGGGGGACCACTGAAGCTTTCTTT.

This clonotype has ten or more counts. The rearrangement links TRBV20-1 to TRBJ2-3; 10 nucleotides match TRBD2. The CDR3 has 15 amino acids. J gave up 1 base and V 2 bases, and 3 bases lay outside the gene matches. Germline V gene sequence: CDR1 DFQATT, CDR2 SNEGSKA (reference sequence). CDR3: CSARTSGRGTDTQYF. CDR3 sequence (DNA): TGCAGTGCTAGAACAAGCGGGAGGGGCACAGATACGCAGTATTTT.

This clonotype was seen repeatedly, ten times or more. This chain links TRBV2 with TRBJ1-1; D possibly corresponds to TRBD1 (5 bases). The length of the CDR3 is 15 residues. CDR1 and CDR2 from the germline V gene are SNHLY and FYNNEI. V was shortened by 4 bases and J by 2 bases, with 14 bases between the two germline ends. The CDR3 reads CASSVGQKFNTEAFF. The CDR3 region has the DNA TGTGCCAGCAGTGTGGGGCAGAAATTTAACACTGAAGCTTTCTTT.

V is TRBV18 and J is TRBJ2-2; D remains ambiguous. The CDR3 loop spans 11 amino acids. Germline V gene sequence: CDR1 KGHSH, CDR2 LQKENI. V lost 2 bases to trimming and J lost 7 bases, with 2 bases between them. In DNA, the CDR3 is TGTGCCAGCTCACCAGACGGGGAGCTGTTTTTT. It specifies CASSPDGELFF.

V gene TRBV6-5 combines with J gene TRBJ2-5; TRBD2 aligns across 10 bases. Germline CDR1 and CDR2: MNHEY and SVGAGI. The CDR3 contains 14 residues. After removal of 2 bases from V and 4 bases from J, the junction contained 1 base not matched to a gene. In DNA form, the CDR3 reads TGTGCCAGCAGTTACCCTAGCGGGAGAGAGACCCAGTACTTC. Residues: CASSYPSGRETQYF.

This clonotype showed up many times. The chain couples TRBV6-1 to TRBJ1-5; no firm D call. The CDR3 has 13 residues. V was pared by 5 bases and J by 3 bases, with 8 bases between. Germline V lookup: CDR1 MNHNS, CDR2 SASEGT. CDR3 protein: CASSSLVNQPQHF. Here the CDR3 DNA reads TGTGCCAGCAGTAGCTTGGTCAATCAGCCCCAGCATTTT.

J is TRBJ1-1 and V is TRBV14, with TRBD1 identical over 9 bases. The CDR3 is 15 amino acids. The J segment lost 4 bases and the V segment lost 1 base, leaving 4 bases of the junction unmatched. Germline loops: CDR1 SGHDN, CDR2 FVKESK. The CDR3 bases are TGTGCCAGCAGCCAAGTAGGGACAGGGTCCACTGAAGCTTTCTTT. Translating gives CASSQVGTGSTEAFF.

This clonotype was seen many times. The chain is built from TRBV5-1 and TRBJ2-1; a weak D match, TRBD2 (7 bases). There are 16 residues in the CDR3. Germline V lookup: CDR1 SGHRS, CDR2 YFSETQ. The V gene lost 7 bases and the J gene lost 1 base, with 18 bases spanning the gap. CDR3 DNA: TGCGCCAGCGCGCGGGGGCCTAGAAGGTCCTACAATGAGCAGTTCTTC. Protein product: CASARGPRRSYNEQFF.

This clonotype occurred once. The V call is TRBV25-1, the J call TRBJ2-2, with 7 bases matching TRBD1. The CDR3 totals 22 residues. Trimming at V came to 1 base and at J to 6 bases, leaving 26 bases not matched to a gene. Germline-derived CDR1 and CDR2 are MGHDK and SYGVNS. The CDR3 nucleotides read TGTGCCAGCAGTGAATTCCGTGGGACAGCACACACTCAAACCATTAGGGCCGGGGAGCTGTTTTTT. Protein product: CASSEFRGTAHTQTIRAGELFF. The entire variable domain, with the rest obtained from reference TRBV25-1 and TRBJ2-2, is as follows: EADIYQTPRYLVIGTGKKITLECSQTMGHDKMYWYQQDPGMELHLIHYSYGVNSTEKGDLSSESTVSRIRTEHFPLTLESARPSHTSQYLCASSEFRGTAHTQTIRAGELFFGEGSRLTVL.

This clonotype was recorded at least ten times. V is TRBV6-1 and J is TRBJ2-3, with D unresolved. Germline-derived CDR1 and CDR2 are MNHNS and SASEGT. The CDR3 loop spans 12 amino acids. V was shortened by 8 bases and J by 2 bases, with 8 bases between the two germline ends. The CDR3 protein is CASRRYTDTQYF. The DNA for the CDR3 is TGTGCCAGCCGCCGCTACACAGATACGCAGTATTTT.

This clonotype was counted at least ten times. The DNA for the CDR3 is TGTGCCAGCAGGGGACCGGGACAACAGTTCGAGGAGCTGTTTTTT. This sequence encodes CASRGPGQQFEELFF. The V call is TRBV7-9, the J call TRBJ2-2; D perhaps matches TRBD1 (6 bases). V was pared by 6 bases and J by 10 bases, with 21 bases between. The CDR3 has 15 amino acids. Germline values: CDR1 SEHNR, CDR2 FQNEAQ (reference sequence).

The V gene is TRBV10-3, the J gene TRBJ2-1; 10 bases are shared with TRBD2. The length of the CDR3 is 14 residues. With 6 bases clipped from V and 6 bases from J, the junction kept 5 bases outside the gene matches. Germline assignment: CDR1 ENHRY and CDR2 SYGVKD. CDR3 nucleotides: TGTGCCATCAGCCACGAGCGGGAGGGCAATGAGCAGTTCTTC. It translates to CAISHEREGNEQFF.

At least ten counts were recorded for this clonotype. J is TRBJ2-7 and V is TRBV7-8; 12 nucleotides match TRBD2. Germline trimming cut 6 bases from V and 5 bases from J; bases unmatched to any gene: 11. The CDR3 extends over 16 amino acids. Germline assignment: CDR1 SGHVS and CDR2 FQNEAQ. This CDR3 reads CASSHNRLAGVNEQYF. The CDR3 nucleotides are TGTGCCAGCAGTCATAACAGACTAGCGGGAGTTAACGAGCAGTACTTC.

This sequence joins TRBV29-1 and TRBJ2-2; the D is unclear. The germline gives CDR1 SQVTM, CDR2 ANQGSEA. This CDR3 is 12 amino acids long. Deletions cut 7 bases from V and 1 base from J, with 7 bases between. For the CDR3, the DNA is TGCAGCGGCTCAGGGAACACCGGGGAGCTGTTTTTT. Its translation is CSGSGNTGELFF.

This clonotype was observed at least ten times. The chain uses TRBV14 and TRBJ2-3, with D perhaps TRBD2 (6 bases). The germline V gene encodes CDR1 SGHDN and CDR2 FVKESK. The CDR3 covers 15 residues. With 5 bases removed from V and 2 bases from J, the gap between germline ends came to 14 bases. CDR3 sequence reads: CASSILGLTTDTQYF. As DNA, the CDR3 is TGTGCCAGCAGCATCCTTGGACTAACCACAGATACGCAGTATTTT.

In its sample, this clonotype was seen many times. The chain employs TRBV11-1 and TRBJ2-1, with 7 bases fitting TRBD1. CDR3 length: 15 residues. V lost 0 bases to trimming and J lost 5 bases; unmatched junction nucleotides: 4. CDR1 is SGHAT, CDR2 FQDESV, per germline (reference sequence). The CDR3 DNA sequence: TGTGCCAGCAGCTTAGCGGGACAGTCAGACAATGAGCAGTTCTTC. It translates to CASSLAGQSDNEQFF.